This T cell receptor beta chain was recovered during a study of shared clonotypes between healthy human individuals. With respect to this clone: What it binds is unknown.

This table comes from immunoSEQ multiplex PCR, and its TCRdb copy is limited to in-frame clones, with some not included. Of roughly 1 million clones listed, about 75% are singletons. Division of CD4+ cells produced a CD45RA+ naive subset and a CD45RA-negative memory subset. The V gene lost 3 bases and the J gene lost 4 bases, with 16 bases spanning the gap. This CDR3 region has 15 residues. Per the germline V gene, CDR1 is KGHSH and CDR2 is LQKENI. The study, taken as a whole, reports: A few donors shared approximately 5% of their naive CD4 clonotypes. An effect of sequencing depth on clonotype sharing among donors was expected.

This receptor was identified in a man aged 18-30 years in good health. The specimen was memory CD4+ T cells sorted from blood. Subset meaning: CD45RA-negative fraction. V and J are TRBV18 and TRBJ2-7; perhaps D is TRBD1 or TRBD2 (6 bases each). CDR3 in DNA: TGTGCCAGCTCACCCCCGAGGGGGGCATTATACGAGCAGTACTTC. The encoded protein is CASSPPRGALYEQYF. The full variable domain, with the rest looked up from reference TRBV18 and TRBJ2-7, is NAGVMQNPRHLVRRRGQEARLRCSPMKGHSHVYWYRQLPEEGLKFMVYLQKENIIDESGMPKERFSAEFPKEGPSILRIQQVVRGDSAAYFCASSPPRGALYEQYFGPGTRLTVT.